The T cell receptor (beta chain) under discussion was sequenced for a study of T cell repertoires in cytomegalovirus infection. Broader study findings: CMV-specific TCR beta clonotypes restricted by HLA-C were the ones dominating the ex vivo response.

Each CDR3 protein gets one entry after TCRdb re-called the reads with MiXCR. The sample lists some 180,000 distinct CDR3 sequences; 9.5% were seen once. Losses at the gene ends were 5 bases for V and 6 bases for J; bases not matched to a gene: 7. Germline CDR1 SGHNT, CDR2 YENEEA. The CDR3 consists of 15 residues. This clonotype was seen at least ten times. The antigen remains undetermined. The TCR originated in a human donor in good health (CMV status not recorded). Some clones in this sample may be carry-over from other donors' samples. This sequence joins TRBV11-3 and TRBJ2-2; 9 bases match TRBD1. Sequencing used PBMCs. The DNA for the CDR3 is TGTGCCAGCAGCACCACAGGACAGGGGTCCGGGGAGCTGTTTTTT. Translating it yields CASSTTGQGSGELFF.